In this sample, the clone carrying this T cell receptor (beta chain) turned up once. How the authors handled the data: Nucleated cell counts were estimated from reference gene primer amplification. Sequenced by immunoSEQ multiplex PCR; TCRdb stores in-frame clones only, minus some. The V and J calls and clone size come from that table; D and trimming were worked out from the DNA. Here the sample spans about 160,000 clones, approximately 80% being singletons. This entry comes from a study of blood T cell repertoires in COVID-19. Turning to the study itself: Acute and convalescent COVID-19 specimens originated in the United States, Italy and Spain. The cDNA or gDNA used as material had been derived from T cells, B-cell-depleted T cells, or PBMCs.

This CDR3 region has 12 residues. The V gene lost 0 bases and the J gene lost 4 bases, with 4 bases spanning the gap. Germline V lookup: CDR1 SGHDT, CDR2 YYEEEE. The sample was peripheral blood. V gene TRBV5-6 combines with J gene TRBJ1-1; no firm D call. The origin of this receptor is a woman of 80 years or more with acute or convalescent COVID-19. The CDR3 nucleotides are TGTGCCAGCAGCTTGGGGAGCACTGAAGCTTTCTTT. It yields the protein CASSLGSTEAFF. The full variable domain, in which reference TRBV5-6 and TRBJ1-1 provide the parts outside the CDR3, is DAGVTQSPTHLIKTRGQQVTLRCSPKSGHDTVSWYQQALGQGPQFIFQYYEEEERQRGNFPDRFSGHQFPNYSSELNVNALLLGDSALYLCASSLGSTEAFFGQGTRLTVV.